The T cell receptor (beta chain) described here comes from a study of beta chain features in type 1 diabetes. This clone was picked up a small number of times. The antigen remains unidentified. CDR1 SGHRS and CDR2 YFSETQ come from the germline V gene. Germline trimming cut 4 bases from V and 2 bases from J; bases unmatched to any gene: 3. The CDR3 is made up of 14 amino acids. Every bit of the isolated RNA underwent reverse transcription, so sequencing read expressed TCRB transcripts. TCRdb's copy holds only in-frame clones and misses some; the assay was immunoSEQ multiplex PCR. The sample contains about 660,000 clones, roughly an eighth of which appear only once. General study results and limits: For cells with high TCR expression, cDNA sequencing could yield over-representation. Researchers report that Type 1 diabetes patients had moderately but significantly shorter TCRB CDR3s across all four CD4+ subsets.

V gene TRBV5-1 combines with J gene TRBJ1-3; TRBD1 agrees at 7 bases. The material sequenced was naive CD4+ T cells from blood. The sequence came from a man aged 18 to 29 with type 1 diabetes. Written as DNA, the CDR3 is TGCGCCAGCAGCGACGGGACAGCTGGAAACACCATATATTTT. Residues: CASSDGTAGNTIYF.